Below, 26 T cell receptor beta chains from the same sample are listed, as sequenced in a study of T cells in Graves' hyperthyroidism and ophthalmopathy. RNA transcripts served as the template for amplifying TCR beta CDR3 regions. When the TCR CDR3 underwent first-round RT-PCR, the HTBI primer set was used. TCRdb called the multiplex PCR reads again in MiXCR, with one record for every CDR3 protein. The sample lists fewer than 500,000 distinct CDR3 sequences; roughly 13% were seen once. The specimen was blood. The receptors derive from a man younger than 45 with Graves' hyperthyroidism that later progressed to Graves' ophthalmopathy.

CDR3 coding DNA: TGTGCCAGCAGTTTAAGCGGGCGGGGGGTGGGGGGTGGCTACACCTTC. Protein: CASSLSGRGVGGGYTF. The chain joins TRBV12-3 or TRBV12-4 to TRBJ1-2, with a tentative D call TRBD1 (5 bases). V was trimmed by 2 bases and J by 7 bases, leaving 20 bases between them. This CDR3 contains 16 residues.

Concerning this clonotype itself: This clone may be a read error of a much larger clone one base away. The CDR3 ends on some other residue instead of the conserved phenylalanine or tryptophan, so this is likely a read error. V gene TRBV28 combines with J gene TRBJ2-5; 8 bases line up with TRBD2. The CDR3 consists of 17 residues. Germline values: CDR1 MDHEN, CDR2 SYDVKM. Trimming at V came to 1 base and at J to 2 bases, leaving 9 bases not matched to a gene. CDR3 protein: CASSLSPLAGKQETQYL. CDR3 bases: TGTGCCAGCAGTTTATCGCCTTTAGCGGGGAAACAAGAGACCCAGTACCTC.

This chain connects TRBV9 to TRBJ1-4; no clear D. V lost 0 bases, J lost 3 bases, and 9 bases lay in between. This CDR3 has 15 residues. Germline loops: CDR1 SGDLS, CDR2 YYNGEE. As DNA, the CDR3 is TGTGCCAGCAGCGTAGGGGTAAAGGCTAATGAAAAACTGTTTTTT. Protein: CASSVGVKANEKLFF.

Concerning this clonotype: One base away lies a much larger clone, so this may be a sequencing read error. The chain has TRBV7-2 and TRBJ2-5, with D uncertain. The CDR3 has 14 residues. Trimming pared 1 base from V and 4 bases from J, leaving 10 bases between. Germline V gene sequence: CDR1 SGHTA, CDR2 FQGNSA. CDR3 sequence reads: CASSLGAIGETQYF. The CDR3 bases are TGTGCCAGCAGCTTAGGGGCTATTGGAGAGACCCAGTACTTC.

This clonotype was seen more than once but under ten times. The genes are TRBV5-1 and TRBJ2-5; no firm D call. From germline, CDR1 is SGHRS and CDR2 YFSETQ. V lost 8 bases to trimming and J lost 1 base, with 15 bases between them. The CDR3 is made up of 14 amino acids. Here the CDR3 DNA reads TGCGCCAGTAGGACGAATCTGGTCCAAGAGACCCAGTACTTC. It specifies CASRTNLVQETQYF.

The sample holds many counts of this clonotype. The germline gene is not matched at one end of the junction; a read error may be the cause. The chain is built from TRBV28 and TRBJ2-1; 8 bases line up with TRBD2. CDR1 MDHEN and CDR2 SYDVKM come from the germline V gene. The CDR3 sequence is 15 residues long. The CDR3 sequence: CASSLSGGPYNEQFF. As DNA, the CDR3 is TGTGCCAGCAGCTTATCGGGGGGGCCCTACAATGAGCAGTTCTTC. The full variable domain, completed using reference TRBV28 and TRBJ2-1, is DVKVTQSSRYLVKRTGEKVFLECVQDMDHENMFWYRQDPGLGLRLIYFSYDVKMKEKGDIPEGYSVSREKKERFSLILESASTNQTSMYLCASSLSGGPYNEQFFGPGTRLTVL.

The J gene is TRBJ1-5, the V gene TRBV4-2; D not resolved. Germline V lookup: CDR1 LGHNA, CDR2 YNFKEQ. The V end was cut by 0 bases, the J end by 1 base, with 7 bases between. There are 15 residues in the CDR3. The CDR3 reads CASSQDSLSNQPQHF. The DNA for the CDR3 is TGTGCCAGCAGCCAAGATAGCCTCAGCAATCAGCCCCAGCATTTT.

Turning to this clonotype: This may arise from a read error, as a much more abundant clone is one base away. The chain uses TRBV6-2 or TRBV6-3 and TRBJ1-4; D remains ambiguous. Per the germline V gene, CDR1 is MNHEY and CDR2 is SVGEGT. The CDR3 loop spans 15 amino acids. V lost 0 bases to trimming and J lost 7 bases, with 12 bases between them. CDR3 nucleotide sequence: TGTGCCAGCAGTTACTCGATGGGTTCTCCTGAAAAACTGTTTTTT. Translated: CASSYSMGSPEKLFF.

This clonotype was counted at least ten times. This chain joins TRBV9 and TRBJ1-1, with unresolved D. V lost 4 bases to trimming and J lost 5 bases, with 6 bases between them. The CDR3 loop spans 11 amino acids. Germline assignment: CDR1 SGDLS and CDR2 YYNGEE. The chain's CDR3 is CASSPATEAFF. The CDR3 bases are TGTGCCAGCAGCCCCGCAACTGAAGCTTTCTTT.

The table lists this clonotype with a few counts. The chain carries TRBV9 and TRBJ1-2; a possible D gene is TRBD1 (5 bases). Germline V gene lookup returns CDR1 SGDLS and CDR2 YYNGEE. CDR3 length equals 14 residues. The V and J ends lost 1 base and 8 bases respectively, with 15 bases between them. In nucleotides, the CDR3 is TGTGCCAGCAGCGTATCCAGGGCAGGTGACGGCTACACCTTC. Translation gives CASSVSRAGDGYTF.

This clonotype has ten or more counts. The chain has TRBV3-1 and TRBJ1-2; D is unresolved. Germline CDR1 reads LGHDT; CDR2 reads YNNKEL (reference sequence). CDR3 size: 12 residues. Trimming removed 4 bases from V and 6 bases from J, with 9 bases in between. DNA of the CDR3: TGTGCCAGCAGCCCCTATGGCAATGGCTACACCTTC. This gives the protein CASSPYGNGYTF.

V and J are TRBV12-3 or TRBV12-4 and TRBJ1-1; no reliable D call. The CDR3 totals 12 residues. V dropped 6 bases and J dropped 10 bases, with 15 bases sitting between them. CDR3 in amino acids: CASSSGPVRAFF. CDR3 nucleotide sequence: TGTGCCAGCAGCTCGGGTCCCGTGCGAGCTTTCTTT.

This clonotype was seen only a few times. The chain carries TRBV29-1 and TRBJ1-1, with D uncertain. The CDR3 is 13 residues long. Germline CDR1 and CDR2: SQVTM and ANQGSEA. The V gene lost 2 bases and the J gene lost 0 bases, with 7 bases spanning the gap. The CDR3 loop reads CSVERRLNTEAFF. The CDR3, as DNA: TGCAGCGTTGAACGCAGGTTGAACACTGAAGCTTTCTTT.

As regards this clonotype: Relative to the germline gene, one junction end is altered; a read error may explain this. V and J are TRBV5-1 and TRBJ1-3; TRBD1 might be the D (6 bases). CDR3 length equals 14 residues. From germline, CDR1 is SGHRS and CDR2 YFSETQ. CDR3 nucleotide sequence: TGCGCCAGCAGCCCACAGGGAACTGGAAACACCATACATTTT. This sequence encodes CASSPQGTGNTIHF. Drawing the rest from reference TRBV5-1 and TRBJ1-3, the complete variable domain is KAGVTQTPRYLIKTRGQQVTLSCSPISGHRSVSWYQQTPGQGLQFLFEYFSETQRNKGNFPGRFSGRQFSNSRSEMNVSTLELGDSALYLCASSPQGTGNTIHFGEGSWLTVV.

This clonotype was found many times. V and J are TRBV12-3 or TRBV12-4 and TRBJ2-3, with D perhaps matching TRBD1 (5 bases). The CDR3 runs 15 residues. V was shortened by 2 bases and J by 6 bases, with 15 bases between the two germline ends. The CDR3 reads CASSLSYTDTDTQYF. The DNA of the CDR3 is TGTGCCAGCAGTTTAAGCTATACGGACACGGATACGCAGTATTTT.

This clonotype came up many times. The chain combines TRBV7-8 with TRBJ2-1, with 7 bases identical to TRBD1. The CDR3 spans 17 residues. Germline V gene data show CDR1 as SGHVS and CDR2 as FQNEAQ. V trimming: 5 bases; J trimming: 4 bases; junction bases outside the gene matches: 14. As DNA, the CDR3 is TGTGCCAGCAGCAGTACAGGGGCCCCATTTAGGTACAATGAGCAGTTCTTC. It translates to CASSSTGAPFRYNEQFF.

This clonotype occurred many times. The V gene is TRBV7-9, the J gene TRBJ1-5; TRBD1 matches at 7 bases. V trimming: 2 bases; J trimming: 2 bases; junction bases outside the gene matches: 12. CDR1 and CDR2 from the germline V gene are SEHNR and FQNEAQ (reference sequence). The CDR3 runs 18 residues. In DNA form, the CDR3 reads TGTGCCAGCAGCTTATGGGCAGGGGGTGGCTATTGCAATCAGCCCCAGCATTTT. It specifies CASSLWAGGGYCNQPQHF.

The J gene is TRBJ1-2, the V gene TRBV24-1, with 7 nucleotides matching TRBD1. The CDR3 totals 14 residues. Trimming cost V 3 bases and J 3 bases; bases outside gene matches: 3. Germline CDR1 is KGHDR and CDR2 is SFDVKD. For the CDR3, the DNA is TGTGCCACCAGTGATATACAGGGGTACTATGGCTACACCTTC. Its translation is CATSDIQGYYGYTF.

V usage is TRBV12-3 or TRBV12-4 and J usage is TRBJ2-2; TRBD1 aligns across 7 bases. The CDR3 is made up of 15 amino acids. Trimming cost V 5 bases and J 6 bases; bases outside gene matches: 9. The CDR3 is CASSLNRGRAGELFF. The CDR3 DNA is TGTGCCAGCAGTCTCAATAGGGGGCGGGCCGGGGAGCTGTTTTTT.

This clonotype was counted many times. The J gene is TRBJ1-5, the V gene TRBV28, with D perhaps TRBD1 (6 bases). The CDR3 spans 16 residues. The germline gives CDR1 MDHEN, CDR2 SYDVKM. V lost 8 bases to trimming and J lost 9 bases, with 26 bases between them. CDR3 coding DNA: TGTGCCAGCGATACGTTGGGGGGGCGAAGCATTCTGCCCCAGCATTTT. Translating it yields CASDTLGGRSILPQHF. The full variable domain, rest sourced from reference TRBV28 and TRBJ1-5, is DVKVTQSSRYLVKRTGEKVFLECVQDMDHENMFWYRQDPGLGLRLIYFSYDVKMKEKGDIPEGYSVSREKKERFSLILESASTNQTSMYLCASDTLGGRSILPQHFGDGTRLSIL.

This chain joins TRBV5-1 and TRBJ1-6, with D possibly TRBD1 on 5 matching bases. V dropped 3 bases and J dropped 4 bases, with 26 bases sitting between them. In germline, CDR1 is SGHRS, CDR2 YFSETQ. This CDR3 has 20 residues. The CDR3 bases are TGCGCCAGCAGCTCGGTCCCCGGGACCCCCAAAGGGAGGTATAATTCACCCCTCCACTTT. Translating gives CASSSVPGTPKGRYNSPLHF.

This clonotype was observed at least ten times. V usage is TRBV5-1 and J usage is TRBJ2-7; D gene unclear. The CDR3 has 13 amino acids. The germline V gene encodes CDR1 SGHRS and CDR2 YFSETQ. V lost 0 bases to trimming and J lost 4 bases, with 8 bases between them. CDR3 sequence: CASSLAERYEQYF. CDR3 bases: TGCGCCAGCAGCTTGGCAGAGCGATACGAGCAGTACTTC.

This clonotype was recorded at least ten times. J is TRBJ2-3 and V is TRBV7-9; D remains unclear. Between the trimmed V and J ends, which lost 5 bases and 2 bases, there was a span of 14 bases. CDR1 is SEHNR and CDR2 is FQNEAQ in the germline V gene (reference sequence). The CDR3 is 15 residues long. CDR3 nucleotides: TGTGCCAGCAGCAACGCCGGGTCTTTCACAGATACGCAGTATTTT. Its translation: CASSNAGSFTDTQYF.

This clonotype has at least ten counts. J is TRBJ2-2 and V is TRBV6-6; TRBD2 aligns across 9 bases. CDR1 MNHNY and CDR2 SVGAGI come from the germline V gene (reference sequence). The CDR3 runs 17 residues. J lost 4 bases, V lost 2 bases, and 8 bases had no gene match. The CDR3 nucleotides are TGTGCCAGCAGTTACGATTGGCGGGGGGGCCGCACCGGGGAGCTGTTTTTT. Amino acids: CASSYDWRGGRTGELFF.

There are a few counts of this clonotype. CDR3 in amino acids: CASSLRPGNQPQHF. CDR3 sequence (DNA): TGTGCCAGCAGCTTGCGTCCAGGCAATCAGCCCCAGCATTTT. The chain carries TRBV5-6 and TRBJ1-5; D call uncertain. Germline values: CDR1 SGHDT, CDR2 YYEEEE. The ends were cut back, 1 base at V and 2 bases at J, with 7 bases in the middle. The CDR3 has 14 amino acids.

This clonotype appeared many times. V usage is TRBV3-1 and J usage is TRBJ2-3, with 11 bases aligning to TRBD1. This CDR3 contains 15 residues. From germline, CDR1 is LGHDT and CDR2 YNNKEL (reference sequence). V trimming: 6 bases; J trimming: 3 bases; junction bases outside the gene matches: 5. DNA for the CDR3: TGTGCCAGCAGGTACGGGACAGGGGGTACAGATACGCAGTATTTT. Translated, it gives CASRYGTGGTDTQYF.